The 5 T cell receptor beta chains listed next were all sequenced from one sample in a study of T cells in Graves' hyperthyroidism and ophthalmopathy. TCR beta CDR3 region amplification was performed from RNA transcripts. Initially, a first-round RT-PCR of the TCR CDR3 employed the HTBI primer set. In TCRdb, the multiplex PCR reads were re-called with MiXCR into one record per CDR3 protein. The sample shows 300,000 to 500,000 distinct CDR3 sequences, 11% to 15% of them seen only once. Sequenced material: blood. These receptors all come from a man aged 50-59 years with Graves' ophthalmopathy.

This clonotype was recorded many times. The rearrangement joins TRBV7-3 to TRBJ1-1; D ambiguous. CDR3 length: 13 amino acids. The germline V and J ends were trimmed by 3 bases and 9 bases, with 14 bases remaining between them. Germline V gene lookup returns CDR1 SGHTA and CDR2 FQGTGA. The CDR3 DNA is TGTGCCAGCAGCTTCGGGCCCGGGGAGAAAGCTTTCTTT. It yields the protein CASSFGPGEKAFF. Filled out from reference TRBV7-3 and TRBJ1-1, the complete variable domain reads GAGVSQTPSNKVTEKGKYVELRCDPISGHTALYWYRQSLGQGPEFLIYFQGTGAADDSGLPNDRFFAVRPEGSVSTLKIQRTERGDSAVYLCASSFGPGEKAFFGQGTRLTVV.

On this clonotype: With a much larger clone just one base away, this may be a read error. The V and J genes are TRBV24-1 and TRBJ2-3; TRBD1 might be the D (5 bases). The CDR3 runs to 16 residues. CDR1 and CDR2 (germline): KGHDR, SFDVKD. CDR3 DNA: TGTGCCACCAGTGGCCGCCCGCCAGGAGACACAGGTACGCAGTATTTT. It encodes CATSGRPPGDTGTQYF.

There are a few counts of this clonotype. The genes are TRBV29-1 and TRBJ2-3, with 7 bases matching TRBD1. The CDR3 extends over 15 amino acids. Unmatched junction bases numbered 8, after V lost 3 bases and J lost 2 bases. In germline, CDR1 is SQVTM, CDR2 ANQGSEA. In DNA, the CDR3 is TGCAGCGTTGATGGAGACAGGGAGTCCACAGATACGCAGTATTTT. Translation: CSVDGDRESTDTQYF.

In nucleotides, the CDR3 is TGTGCCAGCAGTGACGCCGGGACGGCCACGGCCGGGGAGCTGTTTTTT. Translated, it gives CASSDAGTATAGELFF. The rearrangement joins TRBV6-1 to TRBJ2-2; D possibly matches TRBD1 or TRBD2 (5 bases each). Per germline, CDR1 MNHNS and CDR2 SASEGT. The CDR3 is 16 amino acids. V gave up 3 bases and J gave up 6 bases, with 17 bases separating them.

To note about this clonotype: This may be a read error: a much more frequent sequence differs by one nucleotide. The J gene is TRBJ2-3, the V gene TRBV11-2, with a possible D match to TRBD2 (5 bases). The CDR3 spans 13 residues. The germline CDR1 and CDR2 sequences are SGHAT and FQNNGV. The CDR3 sequence is CATSLERSDTQYF. As DNA, the CDR3 is TGTGCCACCAGCTTAGAGCGGTCAGATACGCAGTATTTT. The full variable domain, in which reference TRBV11-2 and TRBJ2-3 provide the parts outside the CDR3, is EAGVAQSPRYKIIEKRQSVAFWCNPISGHATLYWYQQILGQGPKLLIQFQNNGVVDDSQLPKDRFSAERLKGVDSTLKIQPAKLEDSAVYLCATSLERSDTQYFGPGTRLTVL.